Sequencing of this T cell receptor beta chain was carried out in a study of blood T cell repertoires in COVID-19. Background on the study: The samples span acute and convalescent COVID-19 from the United States, Italy and Spain.

Original handling: From reference gene primer amplification, estimates of nucleated cell counts were derived. The repertoire was sequenced with immunoSEQ multiplex PCR; TCRdb's copy has only in-frame clones and lacks some. V and J calls and clone size are those listed in that table; D and trimming were worked out from the DNA. The repertoire consists of 60,000 to 70,000 clones, with roughly nine tenths occurring once and the leading ten covering 3.5% to 5.5%. The CDR3 is made up of 15 amino acids. V dropped 6 bases and J dropped 1; count of bases not matched to a gene: 11. Germline-derived CDR1 and CDR2 are GTSNPN and SVGIG (reference sequence).

The chain joins TRBV30 to TRBJ2-5; TRBD2 matches 7 bases. This sequence originates from a man aged 50 to 59 with active COVID-19. Specimen: peripheral blood. For the CDR3, the DNA is TGTGCCTGTGACGCTAGCGGAGGACCCCAAGAGACCCAGTACTTC. Its protein product is CACDASGGPQETQYF.